The clone carrying this T cell receptor (beta chain) was observed once. Germline V gene data show CDR1 as MNHNY and CDR2 as SVGAGI (reference sequence). V lost 7 bases, J lost 9 bases, and 11 bases stayed unmatched. The CDR3 is 15 amino acids. These data originate in a study of blood T cell repertoires in COVID-19. Study-level information: Material from acute and convalescent COVID-19 was sourced from the United States, Italy and Spain. Sources were T cells, B-cell-depleted T cells, or PBMCs; the material itself was cDNA or gDNA.

Authors' processing steps: Reference gene primer amplification gave estimated nucleated cell counts. TCRdb keeps only in-frame clones here, not all; method: immunoSEQ multiplex PCR. V and J calls and clone size are copied from that table; D and trimming were computed from the DNA. The sample includes approximately 260,000 clones, under 90% of them seen just once. The source of this sequence is a human donor in a cohort sampled during active COVID-19. The genes are TRBV6-6 and TRBJ2-1, with 11 positions matching TRBD2. The sequenced sample was peripheral blood. As DNA, the CDR3 is TGTGCCAGCACCCCACTAGCGGGAGTCGTCAGTGAGCAGTTCTTC. Residues: CASTPLAGVVSEQFF.